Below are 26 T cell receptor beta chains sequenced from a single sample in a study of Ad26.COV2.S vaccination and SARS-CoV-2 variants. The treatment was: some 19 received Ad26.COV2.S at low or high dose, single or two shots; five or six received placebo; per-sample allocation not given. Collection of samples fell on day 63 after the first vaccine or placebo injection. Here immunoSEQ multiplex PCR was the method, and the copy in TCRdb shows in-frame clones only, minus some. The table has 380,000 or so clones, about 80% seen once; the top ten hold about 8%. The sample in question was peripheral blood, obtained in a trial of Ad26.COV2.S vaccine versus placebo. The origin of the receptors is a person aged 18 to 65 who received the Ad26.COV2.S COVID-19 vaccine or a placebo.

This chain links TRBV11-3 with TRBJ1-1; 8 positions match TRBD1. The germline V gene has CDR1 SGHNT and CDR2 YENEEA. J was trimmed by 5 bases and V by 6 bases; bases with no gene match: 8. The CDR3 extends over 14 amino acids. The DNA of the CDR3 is TGTGCCAGCAGTAATTCAGGGGGCGCGACTGAAGCTTTCTTT. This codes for CASSNSGGATEAFF.

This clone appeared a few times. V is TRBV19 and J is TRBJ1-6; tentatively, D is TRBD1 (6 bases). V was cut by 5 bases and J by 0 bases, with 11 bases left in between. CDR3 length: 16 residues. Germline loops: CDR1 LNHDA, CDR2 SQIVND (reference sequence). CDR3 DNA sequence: TGTGCCAGTAGTGAGGGGGGGCCCTCCTATAATTCACCCCTCCACTTT. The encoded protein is CASSEGGPSYNSPLHF. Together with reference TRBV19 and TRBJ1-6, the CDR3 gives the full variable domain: DGGITQSPKYLFRKEGQNVTLSCEQNLNHDAMYWYRQDPGQGLRLIYYSQIVNDFQKGDIAEGYSVSREKKESFPLTVTSAQKNPTAFYLCASSEGGPSYNSPLHFGNGTRLTVT.

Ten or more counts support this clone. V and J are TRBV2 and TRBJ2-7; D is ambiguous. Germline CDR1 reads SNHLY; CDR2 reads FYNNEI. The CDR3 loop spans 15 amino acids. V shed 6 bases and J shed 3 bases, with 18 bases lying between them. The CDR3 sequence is CASSGESRTLYEQYF. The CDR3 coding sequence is TGTGCCAGCAGCGGTGAATCCCGGACCCTCTACGAGCAGTACTTC. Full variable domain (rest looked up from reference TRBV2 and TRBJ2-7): EPEVTQTPSHQVTQMGQEVILRCVPISNHLYFYWYRQILGQKVEFLVSFYNNEISEKSEIFDDQFSVERPDGSNFTLKIRSTKLEDSAMYFCASSGESRTLYEQYFGPGTRLTVT.

Here the CDR3 reads CASSEYRASGGVDTQYF. CDR3 in DNA: TGTGCCAGCAGTGAATACCGAGCGAGCGGGGGCGTGGATACGCAGTATTTT. The chain recombines TRBV25-1 with TRBJ2-3; 8 nucleotides align to TRBD2. The J segment lost 6 bases and the V segment lost 0 bases, leaving 11 bases of the junction unmatched. In germline, CDR1 is MGHDK, CDR2 SYGVNS. The CDR3 spans 17 residues.

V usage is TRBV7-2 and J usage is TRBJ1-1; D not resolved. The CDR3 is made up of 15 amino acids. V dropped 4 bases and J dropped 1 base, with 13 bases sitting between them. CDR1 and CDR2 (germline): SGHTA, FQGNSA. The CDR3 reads CASSSRLGGNTEAFF. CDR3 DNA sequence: TGTGCCAGCAGCTCCCGACTAGGCGGGAACACTGAAGCTTTCTTT. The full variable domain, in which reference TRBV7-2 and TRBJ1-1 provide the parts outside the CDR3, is GAGVSQSPSNKVTEKGKDVELRCDPISGHTALYWYRQSLGQGLEFLIYFQGNSAPDKSGLPSDRFSAERTGGSVSTLTIQRTQQEDSAVYLCASSSRLGGNTEAFFGQGTRLTVV.

In DNA form, the CDR3 reads TGTGCCAGCAGCTTGGGGGGCAGGATGGACTATGGCTACACCTTC. This gives the protein CASSLGGRMDYGYTF. This chain links TRBV7-2 with TRBJ1-2; tentative D call: TRBD1 (6 bases). CDR1 and CDR2 from the germline V gene are SGHTA and FQGNSA. Trimming removed 3 bases from V and 3 bases from J, with 14 bases in between. There are 15 residues in the CDR3.

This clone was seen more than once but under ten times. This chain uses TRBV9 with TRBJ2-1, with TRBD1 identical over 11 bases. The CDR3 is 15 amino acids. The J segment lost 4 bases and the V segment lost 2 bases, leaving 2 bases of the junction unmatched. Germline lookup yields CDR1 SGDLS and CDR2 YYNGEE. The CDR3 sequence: CASSVGTGGYNEQFF. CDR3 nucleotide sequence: TGTGCCAGCAGCGTCGGGACAGGGGGATACAATGAGCAGTTCTTC.

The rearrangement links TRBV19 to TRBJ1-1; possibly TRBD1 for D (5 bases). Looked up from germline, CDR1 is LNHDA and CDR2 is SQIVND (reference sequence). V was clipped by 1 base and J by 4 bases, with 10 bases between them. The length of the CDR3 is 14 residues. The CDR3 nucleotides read TGTGCCAGTAGTATAGGGGGCTGGGGCACTGAAGCTTTCTTT. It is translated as CASSIGGWGTEAFF. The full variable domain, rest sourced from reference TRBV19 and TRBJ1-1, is DGGITQSPKYLFRKEGQNVTLSCEQNLNHDAMYWYRQDPGQGLRLIYYSQIVNDFQKGDIAEGYSVSREKKESFPLTVTSAQKNPTAFYLCASSIGGWGTEAFFGQGTRLTVV.

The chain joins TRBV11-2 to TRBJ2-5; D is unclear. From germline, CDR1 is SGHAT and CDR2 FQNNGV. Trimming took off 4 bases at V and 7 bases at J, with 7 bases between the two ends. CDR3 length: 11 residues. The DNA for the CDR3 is TGTGCCAGCAGCTATAGAGCGACCCAGTACTTC. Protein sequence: CASSYRATQYF.

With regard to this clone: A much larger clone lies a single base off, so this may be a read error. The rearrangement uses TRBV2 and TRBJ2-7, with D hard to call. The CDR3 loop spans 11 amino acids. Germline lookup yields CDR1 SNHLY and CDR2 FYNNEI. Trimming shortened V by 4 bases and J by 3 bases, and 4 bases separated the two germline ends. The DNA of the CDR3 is TGTGCCAGCAGTGGGGTCTACGAGCAGTACTTC. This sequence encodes CASSGVYEQYF.

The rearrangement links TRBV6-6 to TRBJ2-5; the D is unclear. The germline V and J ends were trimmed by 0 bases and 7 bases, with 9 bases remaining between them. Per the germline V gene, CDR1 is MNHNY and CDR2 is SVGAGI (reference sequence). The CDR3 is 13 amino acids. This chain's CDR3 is CASSYSTRATQYF. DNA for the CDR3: TGTGCCAGCAGTTACTCGACACGGGCGACCCAGTACTTC.

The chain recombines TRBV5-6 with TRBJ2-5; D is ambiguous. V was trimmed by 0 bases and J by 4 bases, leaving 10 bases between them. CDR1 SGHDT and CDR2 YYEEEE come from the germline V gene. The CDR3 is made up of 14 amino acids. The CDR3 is CASSLVGLGETQYF. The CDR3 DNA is TGTGCCAGCAGCTTGGTCGGATTAGGAGAGACCCAGTACTTC. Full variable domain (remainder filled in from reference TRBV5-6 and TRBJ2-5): DAGVTQSPTHLIKTRGQQVTLRCSPKSGHDTVSWYQQALGQGPQFIFQYYEEEERQRGNFPDRFSGHQFPNYSSELNVNALLLGDSALYLCASSLVGLGETQYFGPGTRLLVL.

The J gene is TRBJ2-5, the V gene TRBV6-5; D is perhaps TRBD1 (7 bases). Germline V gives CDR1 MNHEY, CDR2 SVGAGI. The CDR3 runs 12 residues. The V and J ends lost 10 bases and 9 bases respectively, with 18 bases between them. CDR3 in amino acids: CATSTGPGAQYF. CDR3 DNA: TGTGCCACCTCGACAGGGCCGGGGGCCCAGTACTTC.

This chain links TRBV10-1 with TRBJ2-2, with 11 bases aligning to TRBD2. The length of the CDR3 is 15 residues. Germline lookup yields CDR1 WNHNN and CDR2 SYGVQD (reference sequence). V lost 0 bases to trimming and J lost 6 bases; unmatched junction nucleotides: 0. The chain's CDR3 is CASSESGLAAGELFF. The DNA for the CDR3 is TGCGCCAGCAGTGAGTCGGGACTAGCGGCCGGGGAGCTGTTTTTT.

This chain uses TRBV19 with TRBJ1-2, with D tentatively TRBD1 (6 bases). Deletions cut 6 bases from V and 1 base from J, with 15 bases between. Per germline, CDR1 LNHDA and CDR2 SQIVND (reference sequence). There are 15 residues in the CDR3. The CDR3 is CASRFDRRLNYGYTF. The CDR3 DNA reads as TGTGCCAGTAGATTCGACAGGCGCCTTAACTATGGCTACACCTTC.

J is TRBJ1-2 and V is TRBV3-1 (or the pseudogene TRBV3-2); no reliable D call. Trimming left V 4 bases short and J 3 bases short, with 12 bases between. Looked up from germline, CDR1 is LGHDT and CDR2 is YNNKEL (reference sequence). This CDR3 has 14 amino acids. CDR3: CASSRKGSDYGYTF. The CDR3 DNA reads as TGTGCCAGCAGCCGCAAAGGGTCGGACTATGGCTACACCTTC.

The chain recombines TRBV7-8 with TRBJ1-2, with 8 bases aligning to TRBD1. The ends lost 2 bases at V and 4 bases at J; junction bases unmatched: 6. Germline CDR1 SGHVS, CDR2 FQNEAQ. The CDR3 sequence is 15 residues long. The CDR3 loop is CASSLRTGGVYGYTF. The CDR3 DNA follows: TGTGCCAGCAGCTTAAGAACAGGGGGGGTCTATGGCTACACCTTC.

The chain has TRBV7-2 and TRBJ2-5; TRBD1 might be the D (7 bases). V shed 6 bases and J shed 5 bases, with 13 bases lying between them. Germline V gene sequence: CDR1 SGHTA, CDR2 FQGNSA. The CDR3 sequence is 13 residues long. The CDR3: CASSPQGGETQYF. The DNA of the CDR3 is TGTGCCAGCAGTCCTCAGGGGGGTGAGACCCAGTACTTC.

CDR3 amino acids: CASYSPPANTGELFF. The CDR3 DNA sequence: TGTGCCAGCTATAGTCCGCCGGCGAACACCGGGGAGCTGTTTTTT. V and J are TRBV21-1 and TRBJ2-2; the table's D gene call, TRBD2, was not cross checked with the DNA. TRBV21-1 is a pseudogene segment. The CDR3 contains 15 residues.

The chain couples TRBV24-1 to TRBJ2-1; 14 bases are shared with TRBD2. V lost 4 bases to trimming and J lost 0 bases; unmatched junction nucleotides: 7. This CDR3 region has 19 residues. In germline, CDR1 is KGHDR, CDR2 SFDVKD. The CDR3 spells CATSDPGTSGSPSYNEQFF. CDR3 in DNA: TGTGCCACCAGTGACCCCGGGACTAGCGGGAGTCCCTCCTACAATGAGCAGTTCTTC.

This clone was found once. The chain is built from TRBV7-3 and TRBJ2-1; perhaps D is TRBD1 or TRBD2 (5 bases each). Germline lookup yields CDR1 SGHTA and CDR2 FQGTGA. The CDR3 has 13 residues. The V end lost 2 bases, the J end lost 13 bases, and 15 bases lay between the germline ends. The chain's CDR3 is CASSLGASSYQFF. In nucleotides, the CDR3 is TGTGCCAGCAGCTTAGGGGCCTCTAGCTACCAGTTCTTC.

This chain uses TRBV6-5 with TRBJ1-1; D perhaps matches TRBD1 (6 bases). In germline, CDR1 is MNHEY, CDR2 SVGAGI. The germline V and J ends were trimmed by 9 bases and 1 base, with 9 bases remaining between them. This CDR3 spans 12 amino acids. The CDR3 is CARPDRNTEAFF. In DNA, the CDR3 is TGTGCCAGACCGGACAGGAACACTGAAGCTTTCTTT.

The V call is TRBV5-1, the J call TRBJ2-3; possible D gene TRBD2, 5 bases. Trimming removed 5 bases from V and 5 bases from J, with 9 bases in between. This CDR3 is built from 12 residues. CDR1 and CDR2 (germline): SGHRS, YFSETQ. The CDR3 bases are TGCGCCAGCAGACTAGAGGTAGATACGCAGTATTTT. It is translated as CASRLEVDTQYF.

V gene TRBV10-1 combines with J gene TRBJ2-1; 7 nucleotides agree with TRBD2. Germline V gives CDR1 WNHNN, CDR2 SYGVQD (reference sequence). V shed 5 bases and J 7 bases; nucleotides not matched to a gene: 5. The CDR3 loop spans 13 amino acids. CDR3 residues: CASSPGLINEQFF. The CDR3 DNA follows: TGCGCCAGCAGTCCGGGACTAATAAATGAGCAGTTCTTC.

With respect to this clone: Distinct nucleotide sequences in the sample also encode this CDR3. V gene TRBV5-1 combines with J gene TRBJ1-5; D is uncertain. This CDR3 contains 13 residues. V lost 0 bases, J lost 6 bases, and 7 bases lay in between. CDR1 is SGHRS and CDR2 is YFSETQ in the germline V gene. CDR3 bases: TGCGCCAGCAGCTTGGAGGGTGCTCAGCCCCAGCATTTT. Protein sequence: CASSLEGAQPQHF.

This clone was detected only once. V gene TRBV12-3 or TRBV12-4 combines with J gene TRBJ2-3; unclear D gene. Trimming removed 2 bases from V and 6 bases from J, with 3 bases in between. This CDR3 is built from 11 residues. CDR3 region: CASSLTDTQYF. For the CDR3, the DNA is TGTGCCAGCAGTTTAACTGATACGCAGTATTTT.